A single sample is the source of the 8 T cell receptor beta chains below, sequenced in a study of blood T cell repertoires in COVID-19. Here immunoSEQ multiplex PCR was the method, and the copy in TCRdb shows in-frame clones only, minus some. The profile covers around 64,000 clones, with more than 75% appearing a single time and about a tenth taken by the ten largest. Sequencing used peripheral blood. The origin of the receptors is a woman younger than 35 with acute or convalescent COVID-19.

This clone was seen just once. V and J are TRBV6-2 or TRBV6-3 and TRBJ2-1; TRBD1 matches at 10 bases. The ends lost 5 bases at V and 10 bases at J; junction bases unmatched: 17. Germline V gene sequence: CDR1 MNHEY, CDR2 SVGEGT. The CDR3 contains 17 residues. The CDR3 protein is CASSTPRGGQGSTEQFF. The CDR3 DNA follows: TGTGCCAGCAGTACTCCCAGGGGGGGACAGGGGTCAACGGAGCAGTTCTTC.

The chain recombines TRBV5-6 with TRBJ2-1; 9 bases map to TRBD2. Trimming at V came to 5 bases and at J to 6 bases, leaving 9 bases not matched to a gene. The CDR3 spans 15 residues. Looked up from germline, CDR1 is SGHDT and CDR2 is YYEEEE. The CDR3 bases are TGTGCCAGCAGGACTAGCGGATGGGGAATCAATGAGCAGTTCTTC. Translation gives CASRTSGWGINEQFF.

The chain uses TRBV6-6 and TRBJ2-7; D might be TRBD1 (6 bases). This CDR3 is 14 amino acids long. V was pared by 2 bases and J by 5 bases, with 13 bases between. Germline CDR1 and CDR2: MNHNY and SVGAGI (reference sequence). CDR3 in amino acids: CASSYVQGKDEQYF. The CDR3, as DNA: TGTGCCAGCAGTTACGTACAGGGCAAAGACGAGCAGTACTTC.

The CDR3 nucleotides read TGTGCCAGCAGCCAAAGGAGACAGGGCCGGCCCACTGAAGCTTTCTTT. The encoded protein is CASSQRRQGRPTEAFF. This chain uses TRBV3-1 (or the pseudogene TRBV3-2) with TRBJ1-1; TRBD1 matches at 7 bases. The CDR3 runs to 16 residues. V shed 2 bases and J 4 bases; nucleotides not matched to a gene: 10. Germline V gene lookup returns CDR1 LGHDT and CDR2 YNNKEL (reference sequence).

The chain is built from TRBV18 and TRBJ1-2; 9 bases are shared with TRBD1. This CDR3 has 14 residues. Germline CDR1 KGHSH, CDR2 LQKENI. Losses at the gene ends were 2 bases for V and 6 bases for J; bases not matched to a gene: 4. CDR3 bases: TGTGCCAGCTCACCAAAACAGGGGGCAGATGGCTACACCTTC. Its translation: CASSPKQGADGYTF.

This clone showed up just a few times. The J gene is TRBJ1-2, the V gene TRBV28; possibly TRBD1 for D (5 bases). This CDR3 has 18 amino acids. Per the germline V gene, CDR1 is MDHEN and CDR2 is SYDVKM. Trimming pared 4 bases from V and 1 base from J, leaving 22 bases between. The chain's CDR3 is CASSSSAFIGEINYGYTF. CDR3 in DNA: TGTGCCAGCAGTTCTTCAGCCTTTATAGGGGAAATTAACTATGGCTACACCTTC.

This chain's CDR3 is CASSFIEGTGELFF. The CDR3 DNA reads as TGTGCCAGCAGTTTTATCGAGGGTACCGGGGAGCTGTTTTTT. The V and J genes are TRBV28 and TRBJ2-2, with a tentative D call TRBD2 (5 bases). Trimming took 3 bases from V and 5 from J, leaving 10 bases between them. Germline V gene sequence: CDR1 MDHEN, CDR2 SYDVKM. The CDR3 covers 14 residues. The full variable domain, in which reference TRBV28 and TRBJ2-2 provide the parts outside the CDR3, is DVKVTQSSRYLVKRTGEKVFLECVQDMDHENMFWYRQDPGLGLRLIYFSYDVKMKEKGDIPEGYSVSREKKERFSLILESASTNQTSMYLCASSFIEGTGELFFGEGSRLTVL.

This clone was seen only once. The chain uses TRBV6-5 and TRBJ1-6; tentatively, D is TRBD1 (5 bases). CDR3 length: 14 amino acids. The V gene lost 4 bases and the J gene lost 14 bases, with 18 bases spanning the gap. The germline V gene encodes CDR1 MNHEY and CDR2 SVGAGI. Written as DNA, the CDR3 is TGTGCCAGCAGTTGGGGCGGGGGGGACCCTACCCTCCACTTT. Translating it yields CASSWGGGDPTLHF.